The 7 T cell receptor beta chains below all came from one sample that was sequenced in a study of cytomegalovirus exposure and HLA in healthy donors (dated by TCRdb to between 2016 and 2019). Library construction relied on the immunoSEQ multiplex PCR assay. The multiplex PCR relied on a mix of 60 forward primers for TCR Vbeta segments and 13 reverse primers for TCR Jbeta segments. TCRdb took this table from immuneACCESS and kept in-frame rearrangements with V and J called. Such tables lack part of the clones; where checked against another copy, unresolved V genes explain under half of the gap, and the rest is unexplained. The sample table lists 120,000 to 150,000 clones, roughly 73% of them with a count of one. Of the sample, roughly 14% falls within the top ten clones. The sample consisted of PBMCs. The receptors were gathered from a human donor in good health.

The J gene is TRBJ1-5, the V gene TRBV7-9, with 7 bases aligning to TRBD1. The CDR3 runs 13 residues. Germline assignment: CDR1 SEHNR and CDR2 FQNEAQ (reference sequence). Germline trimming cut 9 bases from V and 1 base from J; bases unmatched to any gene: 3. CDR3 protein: CARDRESNQPQHF. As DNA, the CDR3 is TGTGCCAGAGACAGGGAGAGCAATCAGCCCCAGCATTTT. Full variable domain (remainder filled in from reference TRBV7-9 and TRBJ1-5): DTGVSQNPRHKITKRGQNVTFRCDPISEHNRLYWYRQTLGQGPEFLTYFQNEAQLEKSRLLSDRFSAERPKGSFSTLEIQRTEQGDSAMYLCARDRESNQPQHFGDGTRLSIL.

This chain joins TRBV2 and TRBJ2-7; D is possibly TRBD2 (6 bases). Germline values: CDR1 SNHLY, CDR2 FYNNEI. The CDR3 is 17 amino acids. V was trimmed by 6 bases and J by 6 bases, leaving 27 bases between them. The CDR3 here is CASSLLLGGEFLGEQYF. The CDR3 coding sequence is TGTGCCAGCAGCCTCCTGCTTGGCGGGGAGTTCCTAGGCGAGCAGTACTTC. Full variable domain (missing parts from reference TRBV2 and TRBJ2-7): EPEVTQTPSHQVTQMGQEVILRCVPISNHLYFYWYRQILGQKVEFLVSFYNNEISEKSEIFDDQFSVERPDGSNFTLKIRSTKLEDSAMYFCASSLLLGGEFLGEQYFGPGTRLTVT.

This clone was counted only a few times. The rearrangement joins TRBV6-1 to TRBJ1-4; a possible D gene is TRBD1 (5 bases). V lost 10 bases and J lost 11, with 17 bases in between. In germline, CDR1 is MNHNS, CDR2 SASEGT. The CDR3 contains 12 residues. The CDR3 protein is CAIIPPEGKLFF. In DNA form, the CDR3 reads TGTGCCATCATCCCTCCGGAGGGGAAACTGTTTTTT.

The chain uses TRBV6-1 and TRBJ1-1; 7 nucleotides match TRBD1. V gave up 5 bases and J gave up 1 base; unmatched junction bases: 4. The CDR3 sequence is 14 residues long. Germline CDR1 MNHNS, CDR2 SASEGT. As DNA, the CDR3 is TGTGCCAGCAGTTGGACAGGACGGAACACTGAAGCTTTCTTT. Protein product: CASSWTGRNTEAFF.

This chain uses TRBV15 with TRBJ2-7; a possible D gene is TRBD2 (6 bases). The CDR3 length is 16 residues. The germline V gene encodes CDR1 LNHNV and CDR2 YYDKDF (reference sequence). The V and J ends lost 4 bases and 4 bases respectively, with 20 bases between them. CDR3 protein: CATSKGGRLNPYEQYF. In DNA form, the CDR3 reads TGTGCCACCAGCAAGGGAGGCAGGTTAAACCCATACGAGCAGTACTTC.

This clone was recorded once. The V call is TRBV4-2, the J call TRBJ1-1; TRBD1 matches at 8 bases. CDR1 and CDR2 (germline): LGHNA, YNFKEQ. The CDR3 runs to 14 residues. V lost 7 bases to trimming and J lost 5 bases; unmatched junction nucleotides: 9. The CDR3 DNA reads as TGTGCCAGCACCCCGACAGGGGTTGGGACTGAAGCTTTCTTT. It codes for CASTPTGVGTEAFF.

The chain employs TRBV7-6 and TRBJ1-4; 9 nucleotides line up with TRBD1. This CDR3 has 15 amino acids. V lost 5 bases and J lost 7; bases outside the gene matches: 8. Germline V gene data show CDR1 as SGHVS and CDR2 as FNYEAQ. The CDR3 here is CASSVYRGPLEKLFF. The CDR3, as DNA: TGTGCCAGCAGCGTATACAGGGGGCCTCTTGAAAAACTGTTTTTT.